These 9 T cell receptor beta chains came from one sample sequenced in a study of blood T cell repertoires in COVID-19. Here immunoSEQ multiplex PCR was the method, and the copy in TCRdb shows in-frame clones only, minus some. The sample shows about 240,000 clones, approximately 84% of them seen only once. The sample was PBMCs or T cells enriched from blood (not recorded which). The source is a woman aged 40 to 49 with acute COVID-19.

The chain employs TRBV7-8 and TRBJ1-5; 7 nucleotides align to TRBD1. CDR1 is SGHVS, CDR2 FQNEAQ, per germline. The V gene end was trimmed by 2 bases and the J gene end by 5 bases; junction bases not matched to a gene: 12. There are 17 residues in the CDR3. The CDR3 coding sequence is TGTGCCAGCAGCTTATTACTTAACCGACAGGGCCATCAGCCCCAGCATTTT. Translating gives CASSLLLNRQGHQPQHF.

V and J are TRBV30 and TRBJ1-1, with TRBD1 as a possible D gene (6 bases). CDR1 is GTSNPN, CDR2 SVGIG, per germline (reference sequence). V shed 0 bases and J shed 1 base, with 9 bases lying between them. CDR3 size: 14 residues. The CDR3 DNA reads TGTGCCTGGAGTGTGGACAGAGGGAACACTGAAGCTTTCTTT. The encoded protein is CAWSVDRGNTEAFF.

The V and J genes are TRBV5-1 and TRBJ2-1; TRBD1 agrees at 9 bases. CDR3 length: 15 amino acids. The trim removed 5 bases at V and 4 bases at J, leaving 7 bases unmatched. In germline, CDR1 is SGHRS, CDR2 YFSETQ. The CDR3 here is CASRPGTGPYNEQFF. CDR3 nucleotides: TGCGCCAGCAGACCCGGGACAGGGCCATACAATGAGCAGTTCTTC.

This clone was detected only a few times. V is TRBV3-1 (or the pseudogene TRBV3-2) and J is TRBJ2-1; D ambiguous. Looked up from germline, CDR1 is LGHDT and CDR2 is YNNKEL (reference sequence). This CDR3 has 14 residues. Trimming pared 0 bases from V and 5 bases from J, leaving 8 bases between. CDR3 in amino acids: CASSQDPNNNEQFF. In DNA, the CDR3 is TGTGCCAGCAGCCAAGACCCTAATAACAATGAGCAGTTCTTC.

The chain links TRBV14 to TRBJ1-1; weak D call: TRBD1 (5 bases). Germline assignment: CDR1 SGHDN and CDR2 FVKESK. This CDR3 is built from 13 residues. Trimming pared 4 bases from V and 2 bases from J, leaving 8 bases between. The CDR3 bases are TGTGCCAGCAGCCTGGGGGGAAACACTGAAGCTTTCTTT. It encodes CASSLGGNTEAFF.

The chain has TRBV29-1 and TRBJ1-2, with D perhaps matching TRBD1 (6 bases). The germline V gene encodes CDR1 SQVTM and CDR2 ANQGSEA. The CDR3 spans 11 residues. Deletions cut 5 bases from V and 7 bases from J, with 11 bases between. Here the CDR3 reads CSVIQGVGYTF. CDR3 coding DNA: TGCAGCGTTATACAGGGAGTTGGCTACACCTTC.

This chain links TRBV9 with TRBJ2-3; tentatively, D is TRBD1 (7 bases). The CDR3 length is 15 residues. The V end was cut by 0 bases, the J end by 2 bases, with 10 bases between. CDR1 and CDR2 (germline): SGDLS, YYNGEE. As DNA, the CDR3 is TGTGCCAGCAGCGTAGGCGGGACAGACACAGATACGCAGTATTTT. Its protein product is CASSVGGTDTDTQYF. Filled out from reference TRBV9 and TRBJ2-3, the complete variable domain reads DSGVTQTPKHLITATGQRVTLRCSPRSGDLSVYWYQQSLDQGLQFLIQYYNGEERAKGNILERFSAQQFPDLHSELNLSSLELGDSALYFCASSVGGTDTDTQYFGPGTRLTVL.

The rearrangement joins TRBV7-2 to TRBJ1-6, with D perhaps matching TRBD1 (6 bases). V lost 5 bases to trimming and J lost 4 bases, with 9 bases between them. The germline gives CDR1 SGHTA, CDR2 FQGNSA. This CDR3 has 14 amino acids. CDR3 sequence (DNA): TGTGCCAGCAGCAAAGGGACATATAATTCACCCCTCCACTTT. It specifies CASSKGTYNSPLHF. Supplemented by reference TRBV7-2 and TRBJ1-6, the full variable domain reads GAGVSQSPSNKVTEKGKDVELRCDPISGHTALYWYRQSLGQGLEFLIYFQGNSAPDKSGLPSDRFSAERTGGSVSTLTIQRTQQEDSAVYLCASSKGTYNSPLHFGNGTRLTVT.

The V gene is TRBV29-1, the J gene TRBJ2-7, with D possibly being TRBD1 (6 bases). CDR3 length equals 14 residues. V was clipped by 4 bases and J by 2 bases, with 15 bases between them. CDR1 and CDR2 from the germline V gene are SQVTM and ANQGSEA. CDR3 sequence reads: CSVAQGIQTYEQYF. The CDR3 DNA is TGCAGCGTTGCACAGGGTATCCAAACCTACGAGCAGTACTTC.